The 5 T cell receptor beta chains given below trace back to one sample, sequenced in a study of cytomegalovirus exposure and HLA in healthy donors (dated by TCRdb to the late 2010s). Libraries were prepared through the immunoSEQ multiplex PCR assay. The multiplex PCR relied on a mix of 60 forward primers for TCR Vbeta segments and 13 reverse primers for TCR Jbeta segments. TCRdb took over this immuneACCESS table, retaining in-frame rearrangements with V and J assigned. Such tables are incomplete; in checked studies, under half of the missing clones stem from an unresolved V gene, and the remainder is unexplained. The sample contains under 250,000 clones, roughly 84% of them found a single time. The top ten clonotypes cover 1.7% of the sample. Specimen: PBMCs. The origin of the receptors is a man aged 45-60 years in good health and CMV-seronegative.

This sequence joins TRBV9 and TRBJ1-1, with D maybe TRBD1 (6 bases). The ends were cut back, 4 bases at V and 5 bases at J, with 12 bases in the middle. From germline, CDR1 is SGDLS and CDR2 YYNGEE. CDR3 size: 13 residues. CDR3 in DNA: TGTGCCAGCAGCACCGGACAGAATACTGAAGCTTTCTTT. Translating it yields CASSTGQNTEAFF.

The chain links TRBV7-2 to TRBJ2-1; TRBD2 aligns across 9 bases. Losses at the gene ends were 2 bases for V and 7 bases for J; bases not matched to a gene: 9. This CDR3 is built from 16 residues. Germline-derived CDR1 and CDR2 are SGHTA and FQGNSA. CDR3 nucleotides: TGTGCCAGCAGCTTATTGTTTGCGGGAGGGAGTAATGAGCAGTTCTTC. Amino acids: CASSLLFAGGSNEQFF.

The J gene is TRBJ2-5, the V gene TRBV5-6, with D tentatively TRBD2 (5 bases). Trimming took 4 bases from V and 10 from J, leaving 14 bases between them. The CDR3 runs to 12 residues. Germline-derived CDR1 and CDR2 are SGHDT and YYEEEE. The CDR3 here is CASSGLGEVQYF. CDR3 nucleotide sequence: TGTGCCAGCAGCGGGCTCGGGGAAGTCCAGTACTTC.

V is TRBV11-2 and J is TRBJ1-1; D gene unclear. Germline CDR1 and CDR2: SGHAT and FQNNGV. The CDR3 extends over 12 amino acids. Trimming stripped 3 bases from V and 4 bases from J, with 6 bases between. The CDR3 here is CASSFILTEAFF. Written as DNA, the CDR3 is TGTGCCAGCAGCTTCATACTCACTGAAGCTTTCTTT.

The chain uses TRBV9 and TRBJ2-1; D uncertain. This CDR3 has 16 residues. Germline CDR1 SGDLS, CDR2 YYNGEE. Between the trimmed V and J ends, which lost 0 bases and 0 bases, there was a span of 10 bases. The CDR3 is CASSVVAVSSYNEQFF. CDR3 sequence (DNA): TGTGCCAGCAGCGTAGTAGCCGTCAGCTCCTACAATGAGCAGTTCTTC.